Below, 14 T cell receptor beta chains from the same sample are listed, as sequenced in a study of patients and donors after allogeneic stem cell transplantation. TCRdb re-analysed the RT-PCR reads in MiXCR, keeping a single row per CDR3 protein. The sample carries about a million distinct CDR3 sequences, about 20% recorded once. Input material: blood, either unsorted or a sorted T cell fraction (not recorded which). The receptor set was obtained from a human donor who was either an allogeneic HSCT recipient or a stem cell or donor lymphocyte infusion donor (not recorded which). It is not recorded whose cells these are; they may come from a transplant donor.

Only a few counts were recorded for this clonotype. This rearrangement joins TRBV6-1 to TRBJ1-4, with D hard to call. V dropped 6 bases and J dropped 0 bases, with 8 bases sitting between them. Germline V gene sequence: CDR1 MNHNS, CDR2 SASEGT. The CDR3 runs 14 residues. DNA of the CDR3: TGTGCCAGCAGGACTCAGACAACTAATGAAAAACTGTTTTTT. Protein sequence: CASRTQTTNEKLFF.

This sequence joins TRBV6-1 and TRBJ2-7; TRBD2 matches 9 bases. After removal of 7 bases from V and 4 bases from J, the junction contained 8 bases not matched to a gene. The germline V gene encodes CDR1 MNHNS and CDR2 SASEGT. The CDR3 has 14 amino acids. CDR3 region: CASKEGLAKYEQYF. CDR3 coding DNA: TGTGCCAGCAAAGAAGGACTAGCGAAGTACGAGCAGTACTTC.

This chain uses TRBV5-1 with TRBJ2-7; TRBD2 is a possible D gene (5 bases). The CDR3 totals 14 residues. Trimming removed 0 bases at V and 7 bases at J, with 14 bases between. CDR1 SGHRS and CDR2 YFSETQ come from the germline V gene. The CDR3 loop reads CASSLGGPPWEQYF. The CDR3 coding sequence is TGCGCCAGCAGCTTGGGAGGGCCCCCATGGGAGCAGTACTTC.

The chain is built from TRBV6-6 and TRBJ1-2; D call uncertain. CDR1 is MNHNY, CDR2 SVGAGI, per germline (reference sequence). The CDR3 contains 12 residues. The V and J ends lost 7 bases and 4 bases respectively, with 10 bases between them. CDR3 sequence: CASTSGSYGYTF. CDR3 bases: TGTGCCAGCACCTCCGGCAGCTATGGCTACACCTTC.

This clonotype was seen a handful of times. The J gene is TRBJ2-3, the V gene TRBV25-1; 10 bases fit TRBD2. This CDR3 region has 14 residues. CDR1 and CDR2 (germline): MGHDK, SYGVNS. With 4 bases clipped from V and 5 bases from J, the junction kept 3 bases outside the gene matches. CDR3 sequence (DNA): TGTGCCAGCAGTGGTGGACTAGCGGAAGATACGCAGTATTTT. Its protein product is CASSGGLAEDTQYF.

The chain employs TRBV7-9 and TRBJ1-4, with TRBD1 matching over 7 bases. CDR1 and CDR2 from the germline V gene are SEHNR and FQNEAQ (reference sequence). The CDR3 runs to 15 residues. With V trimmed by 4 bases and J by 2 bases, 4 bases remained unmatched. The CDR3: CASSSQGGTNEKLFF. CDR3 nucleotides: TGTGCCAGCAGCTCCCAGGGGGGGACTAATGAAAAACTGTTTTTT.

This clonotype was counted a few times. The chain employs TRBV4-3 and TRBJ1-1; D is undetermined. Germline V lookup: CDR1 LGHNA, CDR2 YSLEER. The length of the CDR3 is 15 residues. V was clipped by 0 bases and J by 3 bases, with 11 bases between them. DNA of the CDR3: TGCGCCAGCAGCCAAGATTGGATGGCCTACACTGAAGCTTTCTTT. Its translation is CASSQDWMAYTEAFF.

The chain joins TRBV5-1 to TRBJ2-3, with no clear D. Germline V CDR1 and CDR2: SGHRS, YFSETQ. Trimming shortened V by 0 bases and J by 6 bases, and 11 bases separated the two germline ends. This CDR3 has 14 residues. The CDR3 region has the DNA TGCGCCAGCAGCTTGGCCCCGGGTCCCGATACGCAGTATTTT. Its protein is CASSLAPGPDTQYF.

V gene TRBV28 combines with J gene TRBJ2-7, with 8 bases identical to TRBD2. J was trimmed by 6 bases and V by 8 bases; bases with no gene match: 12. The germline V gene encodes CDR1 MDHEN and CDR2 SYDVKM. This CDR3 contains 14 residues. The CDR3, as DNA: TGTGCCAGCCTAAAACGAGCGGGGGCCTCCGAGCAGTACTTC. Amino acid sequence: CASLKRAGASEQYF.

The chain links TRBV20-1 to TRBJ2-3; TRBD2 matches at 8 bases. The trim removed 3 bases at V and 0 bases at J, leaving 5 bases unmatched. The CDR3 is 15 amino acids. Germline V gives CDR1 DFQATT, CDR2 SNEGSKA (reference sequence). CDR3 in amino acids: CSASWAGGSTDTQYF. In DNA form, the CDR3 reads TGCAGTGCTAGTTGGGCGGGGGGAAGCACAGATACGCAGTATTTT.

This clonotype showed up just a few times. This chain uses TRBV5-1 with TRBJ1-3; tentatively, D is TRBD1 (6 bases). This CDR3 region has 15 residues. V lost 2 bases, J lost 3 bases, and 12 bases lay in between. CDR1 and CDR2 from the germline V gene are SGHRS and YFSETQ. CDR3 coding DNA: TGCGCCAGCAGCTTACCAGGGGCCATTGGAAACACCATATATTTT. Translated: CASSLPGAIGNTIYF.

There are a few counts of this clonotype. This rearrangement joins TRBV25-1 to TRBJ1-1; possible D gene TRBD1, 6 bases. V lost 4 bases, J lost 0 bases, and 12 bases lay in between. Germline CDR1 reads MGHDK; CDR2 reads SYGVNS. This CDR3 has 15 amino acids. CDR3: CASSGTADMNTEAFF. The DNA for the CDR3 is TGTGCCAGCAGTGGGACAGCTGACATGAACACTGAAGCTTTCTTT.

V and J are TRBV11-3 and TRBJ2-3, with a tentative D call TRBD2 (5 bases). V was clipped by 3 bases and J by 1 base, with 11 bases between them. The germline gives CDR1 SGHNT, CDR2 YENEEA. This CDR3 contains 15 residues. The CDR3 bases are TGTGCCAGCAGCTTCGATGGGAGTTGCACAGATACGCAGTATTTT. Protein: CASSFDGSCTDTQYF.

The rearrangement uses TRBV6-1 and TRBJ1-1, with D possibly being TRBD1 (6 bases). The ends were cut back, 6 bases at V and 0 bases at J, with 14 bases in the middle. The CDR3 length is 15 residues. The germline gives CDR1 MNHNS, CDR2 SASEGT. CDR3 sequence reads: CASSAGALMNTEAFF. CDR3 DNA sequence: TGTGCCAGCAGCGCAGGGGCGCTCATGAACACTGAAGCTTTCTTT.